This entry features one TCR beta chain sequence. Its antigen is still unknown. The source of the sample is a study of cytomegalovirus exposure and HLA in healthy donors. Study background: Earlier sequencing of some 190 million T cells yielded 100 million to 140 million unique TCR beta sequences.

The CDR3 covers 15 residues. The germline V gene encodes CDR1 KGHSH and CDR2 LQKENI. Trimming stripped 3 bases from V and 2 bases from J, with 11 bases between. In the PCR, 60 Vbeta and 13 Jbeta primers were used. This table comes from immunoSEQ multiplex PCR, and its TCRdb copy is limited to in-frame clones, with some not included. The sample totals tens of thousands of clones; its top ten clones hold over 9%. Overall study results and limits: A few CMV-associated chains proved CMV antigen-specific in vitro.

Material for sequencing was PBMCs. The origin of this receptor is a woman younger than 45 in good health and CMV-seropositive. The J gene is TRBJ1-5, the V gene TRBV18; a weak D match, TRBD1 (5 bases). The CDR3 nucleotides are TGTGCCAGCTCACCGCAGGGTTCAGGCAATCAGCCCCAGCATTTT. It codes for CASSPQGSGNQPQHF. Together with reference TRBV18 and TRBJ1-5, the CDR3 gives the full variable domain: NAGVMQNPRHLVRRRGQEARLRCSPMKGHSHVYWYRQLPEEGLKFMVYLQKENIIDESGMPKERFSAEFPKEGPSILRIQQVVRGDSAAYFCASSPQGSGNQPQHFGDGTRLSIL.